A selection of T cell receptor beta chains follows, all from one sample in a study of siplizumab effects on memory and regulatory T cells. Only in-frame clones appear in the TCRdb table, and some are missing; sequencing was by immunoSEQ multiplex PCR. Here the sample spans tens of thousands of clones, over 80% being singletons. The sample taken for sequencing was memory CD4+ T cells sorted from blood. Receptors were obtained from a human donor in good health. CDR3s include the opening cysteine and the closing phenylalanine or tryptophan. The D gene is left open where the match is weak.

d_call | j_call | v_call | cdr3_aa
TRBD2 | TRBJ2-5 | TRBV9 | CASSVTSGSLQETQYF
NA | TRBJ1-1 | TRBV7-2 | CASSFRQVNTEAFF
NA | TRBJ1-1 | TRBV7-9 | CASSLVGDHTEAFF
NA | TRBJ1-4 | TRBV25-1 | CASSELGDYEKLFF
NA | TRBJ2-1 | TRBV5-1 | CASSLVGEPSYNEQFF
NA | TRBJ1-3 | TRBV10-2 | CAKPPGYRSSGNTIYF
NA | TRBJ1-2 | TRBV2 | CASRRDGPRDGYTF
NA | TRBJ2-1 | TRBV15 | CATSLNADEQFF
NA | TRBJ1-3 | TRBV6-6 | CASSDQFSSGNTIYF
TRBD1 | TRBJ1-2 | TRBV7-9 | CASSLVRTGGGYTF
TRBD1 | TRBJ1-4 | TRBV4-1 | CASSQGDSSNEKLFF
NA | TRBJ2-2 | TRBV2 | CASSEGGTGELFF
TRBD2 | TRBJ2-1 | TRBV29-1 | CSVFSGGAGYNEQFF
TRBD2 | TRBJ2-1 | TRBV4-1 | CASSQDGAGGLQGNEQFF
TRBD1 | TRBJ2-5 | TRBV10-3 | CAITQTGGNQETQYF
NA | TRBJ1-1 | TRBV28 | CASSLGEGFEATGAFF
NA | TRBJ1-1 | TRBV5-8 | CASSLFTEAFF
NA | TRBJ2-3 | TRBV2 | CASSDRTPRYF
NA | TRBJ1-2 | TRBV4-2 | CASSQDQGRTSANYGYTF
NA | TRBJ1-3 | TRBV4-1 | CASSQGGRGRGSGNTIYF
TRBD2 | TRBJ2-1 | TRBV25-1 | CASSPFGQREARNEQFF
NA | TRBJ1-2 | TRBV7-9 | CASSLEGGYGYTF
NA | TRBJ2-5 | TRBV7-8 | CASSPTPQNRETQYF
TRBD2 | TRBJ2-5 | TRBV7-2 | CASSLWTSGEETQYF